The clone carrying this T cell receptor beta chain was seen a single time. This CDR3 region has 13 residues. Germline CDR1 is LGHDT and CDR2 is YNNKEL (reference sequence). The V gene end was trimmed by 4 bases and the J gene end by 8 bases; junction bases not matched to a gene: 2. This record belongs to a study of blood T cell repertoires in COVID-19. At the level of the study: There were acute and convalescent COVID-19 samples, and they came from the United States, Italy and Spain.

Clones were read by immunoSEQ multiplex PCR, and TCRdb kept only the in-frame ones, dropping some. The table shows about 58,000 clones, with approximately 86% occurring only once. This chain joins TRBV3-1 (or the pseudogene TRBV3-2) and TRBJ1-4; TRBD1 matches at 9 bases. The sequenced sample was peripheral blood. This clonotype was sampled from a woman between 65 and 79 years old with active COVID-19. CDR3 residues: CASSPGQGEKLFF. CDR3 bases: TGTGCCAGCAGCCCCGGACAGGGGGAAAAACTGTTTTTT.